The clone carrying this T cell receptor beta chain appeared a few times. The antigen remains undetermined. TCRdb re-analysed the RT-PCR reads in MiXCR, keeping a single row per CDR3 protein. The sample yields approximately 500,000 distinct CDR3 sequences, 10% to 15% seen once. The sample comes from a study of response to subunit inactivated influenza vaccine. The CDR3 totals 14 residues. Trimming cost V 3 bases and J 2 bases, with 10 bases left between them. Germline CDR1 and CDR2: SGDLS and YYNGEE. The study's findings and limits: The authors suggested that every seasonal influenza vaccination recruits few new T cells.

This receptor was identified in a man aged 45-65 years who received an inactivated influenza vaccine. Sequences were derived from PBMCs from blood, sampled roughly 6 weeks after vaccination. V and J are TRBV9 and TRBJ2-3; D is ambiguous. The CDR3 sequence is CASSAHPYTDTQYF. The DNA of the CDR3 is TGTGCCAGCAGCGCCCACCCCTACACAGATACGCAGTATTTT.